These T cell receptor beta chains were read from a single sample in a study of shared clonotypes between healthy human individuals. Sequencing was performed with immunoSEQ multiplex PCR; in TCRdb, only in-frame clones are kept and a portion is missing. This table has roughly 590,000 clones, about 95% appearing once. The specimen sequenced was naive CD8+ T cells sorted from blood. The source of these receptors is a woman between 25 and 40 years old in good health. Both conserved end residues are part of each CDR3. Fields, in order: CDR3 DNA, CDR3 protein, D gene, J gene, V gene, clone size. The D gene is left open where the match is weak. Size tells how often a clone was seen (once, few, many) or the class of an expanded clone, and some rows leave it out.

TGTGCCACCAGCATGGGACTTAGTGCGAATGAGCAGTTCTTC,CATSMGLSANEQFF,.,TRBJ2-1,TRBV15,.
TGTGCCAGCAGCTTGACGACAGGGAGCCCTGAAGCTTTCTTT,CASSLTTGSPEAFF,TRBD1,TRBJ1-1,TRBV5-6,.
TGTGCCAGCAGCCAGCCTTATGCGGGCCCCACAGATACGCAGTATTTT,CASSQPYAGPTDTQYF,.,TRBJ2-3,TRBV14,once
TGTGCCAGTAGTGTCGACAGAAGGCACACTGAAGCTTTCTTT,CASSVDRRHTEAFF,.,TRBJ1-1,TRBV19,.
TGCAGCGCTCTGACCGGGACTAGCGGGAGTGGGTTCAACGTCCTGACTTTC,CSALTGTSGSGFNVLTF,TRBD2,TRBJ2-6,TRBV29-1,once
TGTGCCAGCTCACCACCAACAACAGGGGGCTGGGCTAATGAAAAACTGTTTTTT,CASSPPTTGGWANEKLFF,TRBD1,TRBJ1-4,TRBV18,.
TGTGCCAGCAGTTCGGACAGGGAAGGGGACTATGGCTACACCTTC,CASSSDREGDYGYTF,TRBD1,TRBJ1-2,TRBV28,.
TGTGCCAGCAGCTTAGTTTCGGTTGAGCAGTTCTTC,CASSLVSVEQFF,.,TRBJ2-1,TRBV7-9,once
TGTGCCAGCAGCCTTAGGGGGGCGGAGGGCACCGGGGAGCTGTTTTTT,CASSLRGAEGTGELFF,.,TRBJ2-2,TRBV11-3,.
TGTGCCAGTAAAAAAGGCTATGAAGCTTTCTTT,CASKKGYEAFF,.,TRBJ1-1,TRBV19,once
TGTGCCAGCAGCTTCTTTAGGATAGGGCCGAACACTGAAGCTTTCTTT,CASSFFRIGPNTEAFF,.,TRBJ1-1,TRBV7-9,.
TGTGCCAGCAGTTACCCCCCGGGCGGAAACACTGAAGCTTTCTTT,CASSYPPGGNTEAFF,.,TRBJ1-1,TRBV6-5,.
TGCGCCAGCACCCACCGGGGCAGGGGAGGAGAGACCCAGTACTTC,CASTHRGRGGETQYF,.,TRBJ2-5,TRBV5-1,.
TGTGCCACCAGCCAGAGCGGGAGCACAGATACGCAGTATTTT,CATSQSGSTDTQYF,.,TRBJ2-3,TRBV15,.
TGTGCCAGCAGCCAATCAGGGGAGGCTGGAAACACCATATATTTT,CASSQSGEAGNTIYF,.,TRBJ1-3,TRBV7-9,.
TGTGCCAGCAGCCGCGTGAGCGGAGATGAAAAACTGTTTTTT,CASSRVSGDEKLFF,.,TRBJ1-4,TRBV7-9,.
TGTGCCACCAGCAGAGGAGGTGTGACTAGCGGGGAACACTTC,CATSRGGVTSGEHF,TRBD2,TRBJ2-7,TRBV15,.
TGCGCCAGCAGCCTCCGGACTAGCGGGACCTTCTACAATGAGCAGTTCTTC,CASSLRTSGTFYNEQFF,TRBD2,TRBJ2-1,TRBV4-1,.
TGTGCCAGCAGTGGGACTAGCAGGTACGAGCAGTACTTC,CASSGTSRYEQYF,TRBD2,TRBJ2-7,TRBV27,.
TGTGCCAGCAGCTTAGAAGGGGGATTTATCACAGATACGCAGTATTTT,CASSLEGGFITDTQYF,.,TRBJ2-3,TRBV7-2,.
TGTGCCAGCAGCGTAGGATGGACTAGCGGGTACGAGCAGTACTTC,CASSVGWTSGYEQYF,TRBD2,TRBJ2-7,TRBV9,.
TGTGCCAGCAGTTTTCCCCATTGGGAGCCGAACACCGGGGAGCTGTTTTTT,CASSFPHWEPNTGELFF,.,TRBJ2-2,TRBV28,.
TGCGCCAGCAGCCAATCCCAGTTTTGGACAGATACGCAGTATTTT,CASSQSQFWTDTQYF,.,TRBJ2-3,TRBV4-1,few
TGTGCCAGCAGCCAGCTAGCGGACCCCTACAATGAGCAGTTCTTC,CASSQLADPYNEQFF,TRBD2,TRBJ2-1,TRBV7-9,.
TGTGCCAGCAGTTTAGCCGGATATAATTCACCCCTCCACTTT,CASSLAGYNSPLHF,.,TRBJ1-6,TRBV28,.
TGTGCCAGCAGCTTAGCGGGGGCATTACAAGAGACCCAGTACTTC,CASSLAGALQETQYF,.,TRBJ2-5,TRBV7-6,.
TGTGCCAGCAGTGAACAGGGCTGGGGCACTGAAGCTTTCTTT,CASSEQGWGTEAFF,.,TRBJ1-1,TRBV27,.
TGTGCCAGCAGTTTTGGTCAGTCCTACGAGCAGTACTTC,CASSFGQSYEQYF,.,TRBJ2-7,TRBV27,.
TGTGCCAGATTATTAGGCCATACGTATGGCTACACCTTC,CARLLGHTYGYTF,.,TRBJ1-2,TRBV2,.
TGCGCCAGCAGTGAGAGAACGGGGACGATGGACGCTGAAGCTTTCTTT,CASSERTGTMDAEAFF,.,TRBJ1-1,TRBV10-2,.